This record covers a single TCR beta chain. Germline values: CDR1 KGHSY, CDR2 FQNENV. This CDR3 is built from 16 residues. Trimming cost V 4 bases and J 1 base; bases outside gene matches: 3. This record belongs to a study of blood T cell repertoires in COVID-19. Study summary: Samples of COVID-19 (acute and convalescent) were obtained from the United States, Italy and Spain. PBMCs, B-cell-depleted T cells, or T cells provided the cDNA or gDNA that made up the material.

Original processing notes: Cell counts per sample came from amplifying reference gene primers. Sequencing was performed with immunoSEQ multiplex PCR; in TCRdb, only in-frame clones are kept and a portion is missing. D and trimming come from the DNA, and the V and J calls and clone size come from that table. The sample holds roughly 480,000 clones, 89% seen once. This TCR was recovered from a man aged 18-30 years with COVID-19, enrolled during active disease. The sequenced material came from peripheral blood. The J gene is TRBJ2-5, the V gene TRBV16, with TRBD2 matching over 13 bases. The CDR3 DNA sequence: TGTGCCAGCAGCCGAGGACTAGCGGGAGCCCAAGAGACCCAGTACTTC. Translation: CASSRGLAGAQETQYF. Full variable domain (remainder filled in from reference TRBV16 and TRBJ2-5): GEEVAQTPKHLVRGEGQKAKLYCAPIKGHSYVFWYQQVLKNEFKFLISFQNENVFDETGMPKERFSAKCLPNSPCSLEIQATKLEDSAVYFCASSRGLAGAQETQYFGPGTRLLVL.